One sample yielded the 29 T cell receptor beta chains listed below, sequenced in a study of shared clonotypes between healthy human individuals. Repertoires were generated with immunoSEQ multiplex PCR, while TCRdb's copy carries only in-frame clones and drops some. The sample has just over 2,000,000 clones; just under 95% are singletons. The naive CD8 fraction comprised CD45RO-negative cells positively selected for CCR7 and excluded terminally differentiated effector memory CD45RA+ cells. The sequenced sample consisted of naive CD8+ T cells sorted from blood. These receptors originate from a man between 18 and 29 years old in good health.

V and J are TRBV29-1 and TRBJ2-7; 11 bases line up with TRBD2. Germline CDR1 and CDR2: SQVTM and ANQGSEA. J was trimmed by 2 bases and V by 7 bases; bases with no gene match: 4. The CDR3 is 13 amino acids. CDR3 nucleotide sequence: TGCAGCGACCGACTAGCGGGGCCCTACGAGCAGTACTTC. Translated, it gives CSDRLAGPYEQYF.

The CDR3 nucleotides read TGTGCCAGCAGTTTTATGAAGGGACAGGCCACCTACGAGCAGTACTTC. Its protein is CASSFMKGQATYEQYF. The chain employs TRBV28 and TRBJ2-7, with 8 bases lining up with TRBD1. With V trimmed by 3 bases and J by 2 bases, 9 bases remained unmatched. The CDR3 runs to 16 residues. Germline CDR1 is MDHEN and CDR2 is SYDVKM.

The V gene is TRBV4-3, the J gene TRBJ2-3, with 10 bases aligning to TRBD2. The CDR3 totals 19 residues. Germline CDR1 LGHNA, CDR2 YSLEER. Trimming removed 1 base from V and 3 bases from J; junction bases left unmatched: 13. The CDR3 region has the DNA TGCGCCAGCAGCCAAGCGGTTCTAGCGGGAGTTGAGGGGACAGATACGCAGTATTTT. Encoded protein: CASSQAVLAGVEGTDTQYF.

The chain uses TRBV11-3 and TRBJ2-1, with 14 bases that match TRBD2. The CDR3 length is 20 residues. Germline CDR1 SGHNT, CDR2 YENEEA. Trimming removed 0 bases from V and 5 bases from J; junction bases left unmatched: 12. The CDR3 DNA is TGTGCCAGCAGCTTAGATAGTTTCCTCGGGACTAGCGGGAGCGACAATGAGCAGTTCTTC. This encodes CASSLDSFLGTSGSDNEQFF. Variable domain in full (rest from reference TRBV11-3 and TRBJ2-1): EAGVVQSPRYKIIEKKQPVAFWCNPISGHNTLYWYLQNLGQGPELLIRYENEEAVDDSQLPKDRFSAERLKGVDSTLKIQPAELGDSAVYLCASSLDSFLGTSGSDNEQFFGPGTRLTVL.

Details on this clone: The sample carries other DNA sequences with the same CDR3. The chain has TRBV7-2 and TRBJ2-1; no firm D call. CDR1 is SGHTA and CDR2 is FQGNSA in the germline V gene. CDR3 length: 13 residues. The V end was cut by 4 bases, the J end by 2 bases, with 6 bases between. The CDR3 coding sequence is TGTGCCAGCAGCTCGCCGCCCTACAATGAGCAGTTCTTC. Amino acid sequence: CASSSPPYNEQFF.

The genes are TRBV7-9 and TRBJ2-1; no firm D call. Germline V gives CDR1 SEHNR, CDR2 FQNEAQ (reference sequence). V dropped 1 base and J dropped 4 bases, with 8 bases sitting between them. This CDR3 region has 14 residues. The DNA for the CDR3 is TGTGCCAGCAGCTTAGACGCCACTTACAATGAGCAGTTCTTC. Translated, it gives CASSLDATYNEQFF.

The genes are TRBV4-3 and TRBJ2-7; TRBD1 matches at 7 bases. J was trimmed by 2 bases and V by 4 bases; bases with no gene match: 5. This CDR3 has 14 amino acids. The germline gives CDR1 LGHNA, CDR2 YSLEER. CDR3 in amino acids: CASSPGQWTYEQYF. The CDR3 bases are TGCGCCAGCAGCCCGGGACAGTGGACCTACGAGCAGTACTTC.

The rearrangement uses TRBV2 and TRBJ2-7; D unresolved. V gave up 8 bases and J gave up 2 bases, with 13 bases separating them. Germline V gene lookup returns CDR1 SNHLY and CDR2 FYNNEI. The CDR3 runs to 13 residues. The CDR3 DNA reads TGTGCCAGCTCCAAGGTCAGGACCTACGAGCAGTACTTC. It translates to CASSKVRTYEQYF.

The chain recombines TRBV28 with TRBJ2-3; the match to TRBD2 covers 13 bases. Per the germline V gene, CDR1 is MDHEN and CDR2 is SYDVKM. This CDR3 is built from 17 residues. Losses at the gene ends were 6 bases for V and 2 bases for J; bases not matched to a gene: 8. This CDR3 reads CASSSGLAGFFTDTQYF. The CDR3, as DNA: TGTGCCAGCAGCTCGGGACTAGCGGGGTTTTTCACAGATACGCAGTATTTT.

The V gene is TRBV30, the J gene TRBJ2-1; D unresolved. The CDR3 contains 13 residues. Germline V gene sequence: CDR1 GTSNPN, CDR2 SVGIG (reference sequence). Trimming stripped 2 bases from V and 8 bases from J, with 13 bases between. The CDR3 sequence: CAWSPGLSDEQFF. The CDR3, as DNA: TGTGCCTGGAGTCCCGGATTAAGCGATGAGCAGTTCTTC.

The rearrangement links TRBV4-1 to TRBJ2-7; D is perhaps TRBD1 or TRBD2 (5 bases each). Between the trimmed V and J ends, which lost 1 base and 3 bases, there was a span of 13 bases. The germline V gene has CDR1 MGHRA and CDR2 YSYEKL. The CDR3 spans 15 residues. The CDR3 is CASSQGDGQNYEQYF. CDR3 sequence (DNA): TGCGCCAGCAGCCAAGGGGACGGTCAAAACTACGAGCAGTACTTC.

The rearrangement uses TRBV7-8 and TRBJ1-4, with 8 bases matching TRBD1. Germline loops: CDR1 SGHVS, CDR2 FQNEAQ. V dropped 3 bases and J dropped 7; count of bases not matched to a gene: 7. The CDR3 is made up of 15 amino acids. The CDR3 nucleotides are TGTGCCAGCAGCTTTACAGGGGGGGCGGGTGAAAAACTGTTTTTT. Protein product: CASSFTGGAGEKLFF.

The sample holds a few counts of this clone. This CDR3 is also generated by other DNA sequences in the sample. This rearrangement joins TRBV6-5 to TRBJ2-2; D not certain. Germline assignment: CDR1 MNHEY and CDR2 SVGAGI. CDR3 length equals 12 residues. Trimming cost V 4 bases and J 2 bases, with 2 bases left between them. In DNA, the CDR3 is TGTGCCAGCAGTTCCAACACCGGGGAGCTGTTTTTT. It specifies CASSSNTGELFF.

About this clone: At the DNA level, this CDR3 is encoded by other sequences in the same sample as well. The chain uses TRBV6-5 and TRBJ2-7, with D possibly being TRBD2 (6 bases). Germline CDR1 is MNHEY and CDR2 is SVGAGI. Trimming took 6 bases from V and 0 from J, leaving 15 bases between them. The CDR3 contains 15 residues. In nucleotides, the CDR3 is TGTGCCAGCAGCCCTACTTCCGGGAGCTCCTACGAGCAGTACTTC. It translates to CASSPTSGSSYEQYF.

The V call is TRBV6-5, the J call TRBJ2-7; the D call may be TRBD1 or TRBD2 (5 bases each). The CDR3 runs 14 residues. Per the germline V gene, CDR1 is MNHEY and CDR2 is SVGAGI. Trimming pared 2 bases from V and 4 bases from J, leaving 12 bases between. CDR3 nucleotide sequence: TGTGCCAGCAGTTACGGGACGCCAGGATACGAGCAGTACTTC. The encoded protein is CASSYGTPGYEQYF.

CDR3: CASSLYRENTEAFF. CDR3 sequence (DNA): TGTGCCAGCAGCCTTTACAGGGAGAACACTGAAGCTTTCTTT. The V call is TRBV13, the J call TRBJ1-1; D might be TRBD1 (6 bases). The CDR3 covers 14 residues. Germline loops: CDR1 PRHDT, CDR2 FYEKMQ (reference sequence). Trimming took 5 bases from V and 1 from J, leaving 11 bases between them.

V usage is TRBV7-9 and J usage is TRBJ2-3; 7 nucleotides match TRBD2. This CDR3 region has 11 residues. Germline CDR1 SEHNR, CDR2 FQNEAQ (reference sequence). The J segment lost 11 bases and the V segment lost 8 bases, leaving 7 bases of the junction unmatched. The CDR3 spells CASFNTGGQYF. The CDR3 region has the DNA TGTGCCAGCTTCAACACGGGGGGGCAGTATTTT.

This clone was recorded once. The chain combines TRBV2 with TRBJ2-1; 8 nucleotides match TRBD2. J gave up 2 bases and V 2 bases, and 5 bases lay outside the gene matches. CDR3 size: 16 residues. CDR1 is SNHLY and CDR2 is FYNNEI in the germline V gene. CDR3 bases: TGTGCCAGCAGTGAACAACCGGGAGGGGCCTACAATGAGCAGTTCTTC. Its translation: CASSEQPGGAYNEQFF.

To note about this clone: Other DNA sequences in this specimen translate into the identical CDR3. The V call is TRBV9, the J call TRBJ2-7; D may correspond to TRBD1 or TRBD2 (7 bases each). Looked up from germline, CDR1 is SGDLS and CDR2 is YYNGEE. Trimming shortened V by 4 bases and J by 1 base, and 9 bases separated the two germline ends. This CDR3 is built from 13 residues. The CDR3 DNA follows: TGTGCCAGCAGCCAGGGGGGGTCCTACGAGCAGTACTTC. This sequence encodes CASSQGGSYEQYF. The whole variable domain, remainder taken from reference TRBV9 and TRBJ2-7, is DSGVTQTPKHLITATGQRVTLRCSPRSGDLSVYWYQQSLDQGLQFLIQYYNGEERAKGNILERFSAQQFPDLHSELNLSSLELGDSALYFCASSQGGSYEQYFGPGTRLTVT.

The chain combines TRBV5-4 with TRBJ2-5; D may be TRBD1 or TRBD2 (5 bases each). The germline CDR1 and CDR2 sequences are SGHNT and YYREEE (reference sequence). V was shortened by 4 bases and J by 2 bases, with 9 bases between the two germline ends. CDR3 length equals 13 residues. CDR3: CASSPGPQETQYF. The CDR3 bases are TGTGCCAGCAGCCCGGGACCACAAGAGACCCAGTACTTC. The complete variable domain, with remaining parts taken from reference TRBV5-4 and TRBJ2-5, reads ETGVTQSPTHLIKTRGQQVTLRCSSQSGHNTVSWYQQALGQGPQFIFQYYREEENGRGNFPPRFSGLQFPNYSSELNVNALELDDSALYLCASSPGPQETQYFGPGTRLLVL.

The CDR3 DNA is TGTGCCAGCAGCTTAGCAGGGACAGGAGAAGCTTTCTTT. Its translation is CASSLAGTGEAFF. This chain joins TRBV7-9 and TRBJ1-1, with 8 bases that match TRBD1. Per the germline V gene, CDR1 is SEHNR and CDR2 is FQNEAQ (reference sequence). The V gene end was trimmed by 0 bases and the J gene end by 8 bases; junction bases not matched to a gene: 2. This CDR3 is built from 13 residues.

This clone was seen only a few times. This same CDR3 is encoded by further DNA sequences in the sample. The rearrangement uses TRBV9 and TRBJ1-5; D is uncertain. The CDR3 is 14 residues long. Germline assignment: CDR1 SGDLS and CDR2 YYNGEE. V lost 3 bases and J lost 0, with 7 bases in between. The CDR3 region is CASSGGYSNQPQHF. In DNA, the CDR3 is TGTGCCAGCAGCGGGGGTTATAGCAATCAGCCCCAGCATTTT.

The chain has TRBV6-6 and TRBJ1-1; a weak D match, TRBD1 (5 bases). This CDR3 has 14 residues. Germline V gives CDR1 MNHNY, CDR2 SVGAGI (reference sequence). Trimming removed 2 bases from V and 4 bases from J, with 11 bases in between. The CDR3, as DNA: TGTGCCAGCAGTTACGGGGGGGATCGCACTGAAGCTTTCTTT. This encodes CASSYGGDRTEAFF.

V and J are TRBV28 and TRBJ2-7, with TRBD1 identical over 9 bases. The CDR3 runs to 13 residues. Germline V CDR1 and CDR2: MDHEN, SYDVKM. Trimming removed 7 bases from V and 6 bases from J; junction bases left unmatched: 7. CDR3 loop: CASTPTGGGEQYF. As DNA, the CDR3 is TGTGCCAGCACCCCAACAGGGGGCGGCGAGCAGTACTTC. The full variable domain, rest sourced from reference TRBV28 and TRBJ2-7, is DVKVTQSSRYLVKRTGEKVFLECVQDMDHENMFWYRQDPGLGLRLIYFSYDVKMKEKGDIPEGYSVSREKKERFSLILESASTNQTSMYLCASTPTGGGEQYFGPGTRLTVT.

The V call is TRBV28, the J call TRBJ2-1, with D perhaps being TRBD1 or TRBD2 (5 bases each). The CDR3 extends over 14 amino acids. The germline V gene has CDR1 MDHEN and CDR2 SYDVKM. Deletions cut 7 bases from V and 8 bases from J, with 18 bases between. CDR3 DNA sequence: TGTGCCAGCAATATTGGGACGGCTCTCGATGAGCAGTTCTTC. It yields the protein CASNIGTALDEQFF.

This chain connects TRBV4-3 to TRBJ2-7; 8 nucleotides line up with TRBD1. V shed 2 bases and J 4 bases; nucleotides not matched to a gene: 7. The CDR3 totals 15 residues. CDR1 is LGHNA, CDR2 YSLEER, per germline. In DNA form, the CDR3 reads TGCGCCAGCAGCCAAACTTACAGGGGGAGTTACGAGCAGTACTTC. Its translation is CASSQTYRGSYEQYF.

This clone appeared once. The rearrangement links TRBV5-6 to TRBJ2-1; maybe TRBD2 (6 bases). The CDR3 length is 15 residues. Germline-derived CDR1 and CDR2 are SGHDT and YYEEEE. Trimming shortened V by 3 bases and J by 2 bases, and 12 bases separated the two germline ends. CDR3 protein: CASSWSSAPYNEQFF. CDR3 coding DNA: TGTGCCAGCAGCTGGTCTAGCGCCCCCTACAATGAGCAGTTCTTC.

This clone has only one observation. This likely comes from a read error, as the CDR3 has no conserved phenylalanine or tryptophan at its end. The chain joins TRBV7-2 to TRBJ1-2, with a tentative D call TRBD1 (5 bases). The CDR3 sequence is 14 residues long. Between the trimmed V and J ends, which lost 6 bases and 0 bases, there was a span of 11 bases. From germline, CDR1 is SGHTA and CDR2 FQGNSA. The CDR3 DNA is TGTGCCAGCAGGGGCCAGGGCACTAACTATGGCTACACCCTC. Protein sequence: CASRGQGTNYGYTL.

This clone has just one count. V gene TRBV29-1 combines with J gene TRBJ1-1; D might be TRBD1 (6 bases). The V gene lost 3 bases and the J gene lost 1 base, with 18 bases spanning the gap. Germline V gene data show CDR1 as SQVTM and CDR2 as ANQGSEA. The CDR3 has 16 residues. The CDR3 region has the DNA TGCAGCGTTGACCTCCTCGCACAGGGACCGAACACTGAAGCTTTCTTT. It codes for CSVDLLAQGPNTEAFF. Full variable domain (rest looked up from reference TRBV29-1 and TRBJ1-1): SAVISQKPSRDICQRGTSLTIQCQVDSQVTMMFWYRQQPGQSLTLIATANQGSEATYESGFVIDKFPISRPNLTFSTLTVSNMSPEDSSIYLCSVDLLAQGPNTEAFFGQGTRLTVV.